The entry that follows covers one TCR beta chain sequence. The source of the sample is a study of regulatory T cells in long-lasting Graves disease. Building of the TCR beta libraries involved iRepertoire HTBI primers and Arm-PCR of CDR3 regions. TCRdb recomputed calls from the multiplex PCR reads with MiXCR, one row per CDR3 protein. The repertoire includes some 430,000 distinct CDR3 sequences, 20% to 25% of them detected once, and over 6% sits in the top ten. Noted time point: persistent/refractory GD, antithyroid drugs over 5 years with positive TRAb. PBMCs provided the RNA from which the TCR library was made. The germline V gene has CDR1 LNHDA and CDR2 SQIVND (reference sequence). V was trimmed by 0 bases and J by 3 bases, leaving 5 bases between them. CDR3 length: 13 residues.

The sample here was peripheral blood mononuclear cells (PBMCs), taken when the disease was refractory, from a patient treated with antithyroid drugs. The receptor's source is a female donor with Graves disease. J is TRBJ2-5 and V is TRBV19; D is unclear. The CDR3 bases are TGTGCCAGTAGTATAGATAAGGAAGAGACCCAGTACTTC. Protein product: CASSIDKEETQYF.